A selection of T cell receptor beta chains follows, all from one sample in a study of blood T cell repertoires in COVID-19. Generated by immunoSEQ multiplex PCR, the TCRdb table keeps only in-frame clones and is missing some. The sample has around 250,000 clones; 70% to 90% are singletons. Sequencing was done on a sample of peripheral blood. The receptor source for this set is a woman aged 70-85 years with active or convalescent COVID-19. Both conserved end residues are part of each CDR3. A D gene is named only where the DNA matches it firmly. Not all rows give a size; the values are once, few, many and, for expanded clones, a class.

V	D	size	length	J	DNA	CDR3
TRBV4-1	NA	NA	17	TRBJ2-3	TGCGCCAGCAGCCAAGACCCCCACAGGTCAAGCACAGATACGCAGTATTTT	CASSQDPHRSSTDTQYF
TRBV5-1	NA	NA	13	TRBJ2-7	TGCGCCAGCAGCTCAACCGGGAATGGTGAGCAGTACTTC	CASSSTGNGEQYF
TRBV6-5	TRBD1	few	13	TRBJ2-7	TGTGCCAGCTCACGGGACAGATCCTACGAGCAGTACTTC	CASSRDRSYEQYF
TRBV9	TRBD1	NA	17	TRBJ2-1	TGTGCCAGCAGCGTAGCGATAGGGGGCCCCTCCTACAATGAGCAGTTCTTC	CASSVAIGGPSYNEQFF
TRBV29-1	NA	few	11	TRBJ2-1	TGCAGCGTTGGATCTAACAATGAGCAGTTCTTC	CSVGSNNEQFF
TRBV6-5	NA	NA	13	TRBJ1-2	TGTGCCAGCAGAGGGGGGGAGTACTATGGCTACACCTTC	CASRGGEYYGYTF
TRBV5-1	TRBD1	NA	15	TRBJ2-7	TGCGCCAGCAGCTGGGCGACAGGGGCGCCGTCTGAGCAGTACTTC	CASSWATGAPSEQYF
TRBV2	NA	NA	15	TRBJ1-2	TGTGCCAGCAGTCCGACTAACGCCCCGGGCTATGGCTACACCTTC	CASSPTNAPGYGYTF
TRBV18	TRBD2	once	15	TRBJ2-7	TGTGCCAGCTCTACCCCAGCGGGGGGGCCACACGAGCAGTACTTC	CASSTPAGGPHEQYF
TRBV11-2	TRBD2	NA	17	TRBJ2-7	TGTGCCAGCAGCTCCTCCGGCGGGGGACTAGGAGTCTACGAGCAGTACTTC	CASSSSGGGLGVYEQYF
TRBV23-1	NA	NA	12	TRBJ1-2	TGCGCCAGCAGACTCTGGTTCTATGGCTACACCTTC	CASRLWFYGYTF
TRBV20-1	NA	once	12	TRBJ2-7	TGCAGTGCTAGTCGGGGATCCTACGAGCAGTACTTC	CSASRGSYEQYF
TRBV5-4	NA	NA	17	TRBJ2-6	TGTGCCAGCAGCTCCAGGTCTATCAGCTCTGGGGCCAACGTCCTGACTTTC	CASSSRSISSGANVLTF
TRBV14	TRBD1	NA	17	TRBJ2-2	TGTGCCAGCAGCCAATTGGTGGGACAGGGGTTCACCGGGGAGCTGTTTTTT	CASSQLVGQGFTGELFF
TRBV5-4	NA	NA	14	TRBJ2-7	TGTGCCAGCAGCTTGCTCCCAGGGACCTACGAGCAGTACTTC	CASSLLPGTYEQYF
TRBV7-2	NA	NA	11	TRBJ2-7	TGTGCCAGCAGCTTTTCGTACGAGCAGTACTTC	CASSFSYEQYF
TRBV5-6	NA	NA	15	TRBJ2-1	TGTGCCAGCAGCTTGCCTGGGGGCCGATACAATGAGCAGTTCTTC	CASSLPGGRYNEQFF
TRBV4-3	NA	NA	15	TRBJ1-3	TGCGCCAGCAGCCAAAGTACAGGGATTGGAAACACCATATATTTT	CASSQSTGIGNTIYF
TRBV3-1/TRBV3-2	NA	NA	15	TRBJ2-2	TGTGCCAGCAGCCACTTTAGGGGAGGAAGCGGGGAGCTGTTTTTT	CASSHFRGGSGELFF
TRBV15	TRBD1	NA	16	TRBJ1-4	TGTGCCACCAGCAGAGCCAGACAGGGCTCTAATGAAAAACTGTTTTTT	CATSRARQGSNEKLFF
TRBV18	NA	few	13	TRBJ1-5	TGTGCCAGCTCACCCAGTGGCAATCAGCCCCAGCATTTT	CASSPSGNQPQHF
TRBV19	TRBD1	few	13	TRBJ1-2	TGTGCCACCGATGCGAGGGGGCGCGGCGGCTACACCTTC	CATDARGRGGYTF
TRBV18	TRBD1	NA	15	TRBJ2-1	TGTGCCAGCTCACCACCGGACAGGGGATGGGATGAGCAGTTCTTC	CASSPPDRGWDEQFF
TRBV27	TRBD1	NA	16	TRBJ1-2	TGTGCCAGCAGCCGAAACCCCGGGACAGGGACGCATGGCTACACCTTC	CASSRNPGTGTHGYTF
TRBV25-1	NA	NA	14	TRBJ1-1	TGTGCCAGCAGCCCCCGCGTCCTGGAGGGCCGGGCTTTCTTT	CASSPRVLEGRAFF
TRBV7-3	TRBD1	NA	15	TRBJ1-2	TGTGCCAGCAGCCGAGGACAGGGAGGTCTTGAAGGCTACACCTTC	CASSRGQGGLEGYTF
TRBV19	TRBD1	NA	16	TRBJ1-2	TGTGCCAGTAGTACCCGACAGGGGGCCTTGGACTATGGCTACACCTTC	CASSTRQGALDYGYTF
TRBV7-2	TRBD1	NA	16	TRBJ1-5	TGTGCCAGCAGCTTAGAGGGACAGGGGATCAATCAGCCCCAGCATTTT	CASSLEGQGINQPQHF
TRBV9	NA	NA	13	TRBJ2-5	TGTGCCAGCAGCCCCGGGACAAGGGAGACCCAGTACTTC	CASSPGTRETQYF
TRBV6-5	TRBD1	NA	14	TRBJ1-5	TGTGCCAGCAGTAAGGGACAGTCCTGGGGGCCCCAGCATTTT	CASSKGQSWGPQHF
TRBV10-1	TRBD2	once	14	TRBJ2-3	TGCGCCAGCAGTAACAGCGGGGGGCCAGATACGCAGTATTTT	CASSNSGGPDTQYF
TRBV4-3	NA	NA	14	TRBJ1-5	TGCGCCAGCAGCCAAGCTCAAACAGGGCAGCCCCAGCATTTT	CASSQAQTGQPQHF
TRBV11-2	NA	NA	15	TRBJ1-1	TGTGCCAGCAGCTCCTACAGGGTAAGGGGTACTGAAGCTTTCTTT	CASSSYRVRGTEAFF
TRBV10-2	NA	NA	14	TRBJ2-2	TGCGCCAGCAGTCGGACAACGAACACCGGGGAGCTGTTTTTT	CASSRTTNTGELFF
TRBV19	NA	NA	13	TRBJ1-2	TGTGCCAGCGAAGAGACTCGTTACTATGGCTACACCTTC	CASEETRYYGYTF
TRBV4-3	TRBD1	NA	16	TRBJ1-6	TGCGCCAGCAGCCAAGATCTGGGACAGGGGACTTCACCCCTCCACTTT	CASSQDLGQGTSPLHF
TRBV7-8	TRBD1	NA	14	TRBJ1-6	TGTGCCAGCAGCTTTGGACAGGAGAATTCACCCCTCCACTTT	CASSFGQENSPLHF
TRBV24-1	TRBD2	NA	15	TRBJ2-3	TGTGCCACCAGTGATCCGGGACTAGCGGTAGATACGCAGTATTTT	CATSDPGLAVDTQYF
TRBV3-1/TRBV3-2	NA	NA	13	TRBJ2-5	TGTGCCAGCAGCCAAGATAGGGGTGAGACCCAGTACTTC	CASSQDRGETQYF
TRBV6-6	TRBD1	NA	15	TRBJ2-6	TGTGCCACGGACAGGGGACTTACGGGGGCCAACGTCCTGACTTTC	CATDRGLTGANVLTF
TRBV12-5	NA	NA	17	TRBJ1-2	TGTGCTAGTGGTTTGGTAGGATTGAGGGCGTTAACCTATGGCTACACCTTC	CASGLVGLRALTYGYTF
TRBV4-3	NA	NA	16	TRBJ2-1	TGCGCCAGCAGCCAAGAAGGAGGGGTTCCCTACAATGAGCAGTTCTTC	CASSQEGGVPYNEQFF
TRBV19	TRBD1	NA	15	TRBJ1-5	TGTGCCAGTAGTAGAGCAGCGACAGGGGATCAGCCCCAGCATTTT	CASSRAATGDQPQHF
TRBV19	TRBD1	NA	16	TRBJ1-2	TGTGCCAGTAGCAACGACAGGGTACTAACTAACTATGGCTACACCTTC	CASSNDRVLTNYGYTF
TRBV7-6	TRBD1	NA	15	TRBJ2-5	TGTGCCAGCAGCCTAGGGGTGACAGGGCAAGAGACCCAGTACTTC	CASSLGVTGQETQYF
TRBV7-9	TRBD2	NA	16	TRBJ2-7	TGTGCCAGCAGTCGGGGGTCCCCGGGGGGGGCCTACGAGCAGTACTTC	CASSRGSPGGAYEQYF
TRBV2	NA	NA	10	TRBJ1-5	TGTGCCAGCGGGAGTCAGCCCCAGCATTTT	CASGSQPQHF
TRBV6-5	NA	NA	13	TRBJ1-1	TGTGCCAGCAGTCTCTTTCTCGTATCCGAAGCTTTCTTT	CASSLFLVSEAFF
TRBV5-1	TRBD1	NA	15	TRBJ1-6	TGCGCCAGGAAGGACAGGGCCTCCTATAATTCACCCCTCCACTTT	CARKDRASYNSPLHF
TRBV10-3	NA	NA	14	TRBJ1-3	TGTGCCATCAGTGAAGGGGGTAGTGGAAACACCATATATTTT	CAISEGGSGNTIYF
TRBV7-9	TRBD1	NA	15	TRBJ2-7	TGTGCCAGCAGTCAAGGCCGGGACAGGGTGGGGAAGCAGTACTTC	CASSQGRDRVGKQYF
TRBV11-3	NA	NA	14	TRBJ2-3	TGTGCCAGCAGCTTAGGGCAGGGCACAGATACGCAGTATTTT	CASSLGQGTDTQYF
TRBV3-1/TRBV3-2	NA	NA	17	TRBJ1-6	TGTGCCAGCAGCCAAGAGGTCAGGGTGGGTCTGGAAGGGCCCCTCCACTTT	CASSQEVRVGLEGPLHF
TRBV10-3	TRBD2	NA	15	TRBJ2-1	TGTGCCATCAGTGATCGGAGCGGGGCCAACAATGAGCAGTTCTTC	CAISDRSGANNEQFF
TRBV27	NA	NA	14	TRBJ2-7	TGTGCCAGCTCCGGGGGGCAGGGTCCCTACGAGCAGTACTTC	CASSGGQGPYEQYF
TRBV10-1	NA	NA	15	TRBJ1-1	TGCGCCAGCAGTGCTGCGGACACCGCTAACACTGAAGCTTTCTTT	CASSAADTANTEAFF
TRBV2	TRBD1	NA	18	TRBJ1-3	TGTGCCAGCAGCGCCGGGACAGCCTTTTTCCCCTCTGGAAACACCATATATTTT	CASSAGTAFFPSGNTIYF
TRBV6-2/TRBV6-3	TRBD1	NA	13	TRBJ1-3	TGTGCCAGCAGCAGGACAGGAAGAAACACCATATATTTT	CASSRTGRNTIYF